This T cell receptor beta chain was sequenced in a study of control samples from healthy donors and cancer patients. The data were produced by immunoSEQ multiplex PCR, yet TCRdb's version contains in-frame clones alone and is incomplete. Of about 150,000 clones in the sample, about 93% were seen once. The trim removed 4 bases at V and 1 base at J, leaving 4 bases unmatched. The CDR3 covers 15 residues. Germline assignment: CDR1 LNHDA and CDR2 SQIVND (reference sequence). Input material: PBMCs. This sequence joins TRBV19 and TRBJ1-5; 7 nucleotides align to TRBD1. The sequence was obtained from a man between 60 and 70 years old with colorectal cancer. CDR3 nucleotides: TGTGCCAGTAGTAACGGGGGACAGAGCAATCAGCCCCAGCATTTT. Translating gives CASSNGGQSNQPQHF.